Listed below are T cell receptor beta chains from one sample, sequenced in a study of human T cells and chemical hapten exposure. MiXCR was run by TCRdb on the RACE reads, yielding one entry per CDR3 protein. Of around 110,000 distinct CDR3 sequences listed, roughly an eighth are singletons. The sequencing used whole blood, collected in connection with sensitization to the hapten diphenylcyclopropenone (DPC). The origin of the receptors is a woman in her forties or fifties with alopecia areata. Some clones in this sample may be carry-over from other donors' samples. Both conserved end residues are part of each CDR3. A D gene is named only where the DNA matches it firmly. Expanded clones get a size class; other rows say once, few or many, or leave the size out.

V gene	J gene	clone size	D gene	CDR3 protein	CDR3 DNA
TRBV4-3	TRBJ2-3	NA	TRBD1	CASSQGPGTGTDTQYF	TGCGCCAGCAGCCAGGGTCCCGGGACAGGGACAGATACGCAGTATTTT
TRBV20-1	TRBJ2-1	many	TRBD2	CSASGGSSYNEQFF	TGCAGTGCTAGCGGGGGGAGCTCCTACAATGAGCAGTTCTTC
TRBV3-1	TRBJ1-5	NA	NA	CASSQDKEPQHF	TGTGCCAGCAGCCAAGATAAGGAGCCCCAGCATTTT
TRBV19	TRBJ2-5	many	TRBD1	CASAGTGGKKETQYF	TGTGCCAGTGCCGGGACAGGGGGCAAAAAAGAGACCCAGTACTTC
TRBV5-6	TRBJ2-7	many	NA	CASSPSPGQAYEQYF	TGTGCCAGCAGCCCATCACCCGGCCAGGCCTACGAGCAGTACTTC
TRBV3-1	TRBJ2-5	many	TRBD2	CASSQSSGLETQYF	TGTGCCAGCAGCCAATCTAGCGGGTTAGAGACCCAGTACTTC
TRBV28	TRBJ2-7	NA	NA	CASSLGPLGEQYF	TGTGCCAGCAGTTTGGGCCCCCTAGGTGAGCAGTACTTC
TRBV6-2/TRBV6-3	TRBJ2-1	many	NA	CASIPIQSSYNEQFF	TGTGCCAGCATTCCGATCCAATCCTCCTACAATGAGCAGTTCTTC
TRBV7-8	TRBJ2-3	NA	NA	CASREGFPPTDTQYF	TGTGCCAGCAGGGAGGGGTTCCCCCCCACAGATACGCAGTATTTT
TRBV27	TRBJ2-6	NA	NA	CASSPDRTSGANVLTF	TGTGCCAGCAGTCCCGACAGGACCTCTGGGGCCAACGTCCTGACTTTC
TRBV5-6	TRBJ2-1	many	NA	CASSPLEAYNEQFF	TGTGCCAGCAGCCCCCTCGAGGCCTACAATGAGCAGTTCTTC
TRBV7-2	TRBJ1-6	NA	NA	CASSLVRDSPLHF	TGTGCCAGCAGCTTAGTTAGGGATTCACCCCTCCACTTT
TRBV6-2/TRBV6-3	TRBJ2-1	many	TRBD1	CASSTGTGQFF	TGTGCCAGTTCAACCGGGACAGGGCAGTTCTTC
TRBV28	TRBJ1-1	NA	TRBD1	CASGTGGMNTEAFF	TGTGCCAGCGGGACAGGGGGAATGAACACTGAAGCTTTCTTT
TRBV11-2	TRBJ2-3	many	TRBD2	CASSGGILADTSTDTQYF	TGTGCCAGCAGCGGAGGAATTCTAGCGGATACTAGCACAGATACGCAGTATTTT
TRBV12-3/TRBV12-4	TRBJ2-3	many	NA	CASTLLGTDTQYF	TGTGCCAGCACCTTGTTAGGCACAGATACGCAGTATTTT
TRBV12-3/TRBV12-4	TRBJ2-5	NA	TRBD2	CASLLAGAATQYF	TGTGCCAGTCTTCTAGCGGGGGCCGCGACCCAGTACTTC
TRBV7-2	TRBJ2-5	NA	NA	CASSYAGMQETQYF	TGTGCCAGCAGCTATGCGGGGATGCAAGAGACCCAGTACTTC
TRBV6-2/TRBV6-3	TRBJ1-1	many	TRBD1	CASRRTGRNTEAFF	TGTGCCAGCAGAAGGACAGGGAGGAACACTGAAGCTTTCTTT
TRBV7-9	TRBJ1-1	NA	TRBD1	CASRGPGQGVGNTEAFF	TGTGCCAGCAGGGGCCCGGGACAGGGGGTTGGAAACACTGAAGCTTTCTTT
TRBV11-2	TRBJ2-1	NA	NA	CASSLEFSSYNEQFF	TGTGCCAGCAGCTTAGAGTTTTCTTCCTACAATGAGCAGTTCTTC
TRBV7-2	TRBJ2-2	few	NA	CASSQAPGTAGELFF	TGTGCCAGCAGCCAAGCCCCGGGGACGGCCGGGGAGCTGTTTTTT
TRBV7-9	TRBJ2-7	few	NA	CASSLAPEINAYEQYF	TGTGCCAGCAGCTTAGCCCCAGAAATAAACGCCTACGAGCAGTACTTC
TRBV5-1	TRBJ2-7	many	NA	CASSLAGGTYEQYF	TGCGCCAGCAGCTTGGCCGGGGGAACCTACGAGCAGTACTTC
TRBV20-1	TRBJ2-3	NA	NA	CSARDANTDTQYF	TGCAGTGCTAGAGATGCCAACACAGATACGCAGTATTTT
TRBV4-3	TRBJ1-5	NA	NA	CASSQDLTGSNQPQHF	TGCGCCAGCAGCCAAGATCTAACAGGCAGTAATCAGCCCCAGCATTTT
TRBV28	TRBJ1-6	NA	TRBD1	CASSMDRVASTLHF	TGTGCCAGCAGCATGGACAGGGTAGCGTCCACCCTCCACTTT
TRBV13	TRBJ2-6	NA	NA	CASSLNRASGGVLTF	TGTGCCAGCAGCTTAAATCGGGCCTCCGGAGGGGTCCTGACTTTC
TRBV28	TRBJ1-4	many	NA	CASSLRLSGLGLFF	TGTGCCAGCAGTTTAAGGCTTTCGGGTTTGGGACTGTTTTTT
TRBV18	TRBJ1-5	few	NA	CASSPGPGKQPQHF	TGTGCCAGCTCACCGGGGCCCGGGAAACAGCCCCAGCATTTT
TRBV2	TRBJ2-1	many	TRBD2	CASSESGVTYNEQFF	TGTGCCAGCAGTGAGAGCGGGGTCACCTACAATGAGCAGTTCTTC
TRBV4-2	TRBJ1-2	few	NA	CASSQGIGYGYTF	TGTGCCAGCAGCCAAGGAATTGGCTATGGCTACACCTTC
TRBV10-1	TRBJ2-5	many	TRBD2	CASSESPASGGQETQYF	TGCGCCAGCAGTGAGTCTCCGGCTAGCGGGGGTCAAGAGACCCAGTACTTC
TRBV20-1	TRBJ2-5	NA	NA	CSAPQSGLPGGTQYF	TGCAGTGCTCCACAATCCGGGTTACCTGGGGGGACCCAGTACTTC
TRBV28	TRBJ2-7	NA	NA	CASKQGNGYEQYF	TGTGCCAGCAAACAGGGAAACGGGTACGAGCAGTACTTC
TRBV4-2	TRBJ2-1	NA	NA	CASSRSHSTYNEQFF	TGTGCCAGCAGCCGTTCGCACAGCACCTACAATGAGCAGTTCTTC
TRBV18	TRBJ1-4	NA	NA	CASSPRDTNEKLFF	TGTGCCAGCTCACCACGAGATACTAATGAAAAACTGTTTTTT
TRBV7-9	TRBJ2-1	NA	NA	CASSLAQNGRGYEQFF	TGTGCCAGCAGCTTAGCGCAAAACGGGAGAGGATATGAGCAGTTCTTC
TRBV6-2/TRBV6-3	TRBJ2-1	few	TRBD2	CASSYPSGRVGNEQFF	TGTGCCAGCAGTTACCCTAGCGGACGGGTTGGCAATGAGCAGTTCTTC
TRBV11-2	TRBJ2-5	few	NA	CASSPHGGYQETQYF	TGTGCCAGCAGCCCTCACGGTGGTTATCAAGAGACCCAGTACTTC
TRBV20-1	TRBJ2-3	NA	NA	CSASRLDTQYF	TGCAGTGCGTCCCGTTTGGATACGCAGTATTTT
TRBV7-2	TRBJ1-5	NA	NA	CASSLAGGISQPQHF	TGTGCCAGCAGCTTAGCGGGGGGCATTAGTCAGCCCCAGCATTTT
TRBV5-4	TRBJ2-2	many	NA	CASSLEDPGELFF	TGTGCCAGCAGCTTGGAAGATCCCGGGGAGCTGTTTTTT
TRBV7-9	TRBJ2-5	few	NA	CASSGGPSREQETQYF	TGTGCCAGCAGCGGAGGCCCCTCCAGGGAGCAAGAGACCCAGTACTTC
TRBV12-3/TRBV12-4	TRBJ1-2	few	NA	CASLLTGTAYGYTF	TGTGCCAGCCTCCTAACCGGGACGGCGTATGGCTACACCTTC
TRBV28	TRBJ2-7	NA	TRBD1	CASSLTGVYPDEQYF	TGTGCCAGCAGTCTGACAGGGGTCTACCCAGACGAGCAGTACTTC
TRBV4-1	TRBJ1-1	NA	NA	CASSQAQTTAEAFF	TGCGCCAGCAGCCAAGCCCAAACAACCGCTGAAGCTTTCTTT
TRBV6-5	TRBJ2-1	many	TRBD1	CASRPTGAPYNEQFF	TGTGCCAGCAGACCTACAGGGGCACCCTACAATGAGCAGTTCTTC
TRBV11-2	TRBJ2-1	few	NA	CASSPVRGASYNEQFF	TGTGCCAGCAGCCCTGTGAGGGGGGCCTCCTACAATGAGCAGTTCTTC
TRBV5-1	TRBJ2-2	NA	NA	CASSGRPTTTGELFF	TGCGCCAGCTCCGGCAGGCCCACGACTACCGGGGAGCTGTTTTTT
TRBV28	TRBJ2-1	few	NA	CASSTLARGYNEQFF	TGTGCCAGCAGCACTCTAGCGAGGGGCTACAATGAGCAGTTCTTC
TRBV10-3	TRBJ2-7	few	NA	CAISAQESSYEQYF	TGTGCCATCAGTGCCCAGGAGAGCTCCTACGAGCAGTACTTC
TRBV29-1	TRBJ2-5	NA	NA	CSAVGGGAGETQYF	TGCAGCGCCGTAGGAGGGGGGGCCGGTGAGACCCAGTACTTC
TRBV29-1	TRBJ1-1	many	NA	CSGGGNTEAFF	TGCAGCGGCGGAGGGAACACTGAAGCTTTCTTT
TRBV27	TRBJ1-5	few	TRBD1	CASLPGQGALGRQPQHF	TGTGCCAGTTTACCGGGACAGGGGGCCCTTGGTCGGCAGCCCCAGCATTTT
TRBV6-6	TRBJ2-7	few	TRBD1	CASSSPLTGGFYEQYF	TGTGCCAGCAGTTCGCCCTTGACAGGGGGCTTCTACGAGCAGTACTTC
TRBV6-4	TRBJ2-1	many	NA	CASTRTGASGDEQFF	TGTGCCAGCACCAGGACGGGGGCTAGCGGCGATGAGCAGTTCTTC